Listed below are T cell receptor beta chains from one sample, sequenced in a study of cytomegalovirus exposure and HLA in healthy donors. Some clones are missing from TCRdb's copy, which holds only in-frame ones; the method was immunoSEQ multiplex PCR. The sample lists a few hundred thousand clones, around 80% occurring once. The sample consisted of PBMCs. The source of these receptors is a man aged 25-45 years in good health and CMV-seronegative. Each CDR3 is given with its conserved first and last residue. A D gene is named only where the DNA matches it firmly.

. | TRBJ1-1 | TRBV6-1 | CASSTRGQGTEAFF
TRBD1 | TRBJ2-1 | TRBV2 | CASNGGTGNEQFF
. | TRBJ2-1 | TRBV21-1 | CASSPGGTSGGSSYNEQFF
TRBD1 | TRBJ2-3 | TRBV7-9 | CASSSNLGGASTDTQYF
. | TRBJ2-7 | TRBV6-5 | CASRQGYEQYF
TRBD1 | TRBJ1-2 | TRBV5-6 | CASSLRDRGLLNYGYTF
TRBD1 | TRBJ1-4 | TRBV4-2 | CASSQDGTGLANEKLFF
. | TRBJ2-1 | TRBV6-5 | CASSYGGRVYEQFF
. | TRBJ1-3 | TRBV5-5 | CASSLWDTGNTIYF
TRBD1 | TRBJ2-5 | TRBV19 | CASSSTGVTAREETQYF
TRBD1 | TRBJ2-2 | TRBV5-1 | CASKTGGFSNTGELFF
TRBD1 | TRBJ1-2 | TRBV5-1 | CASSLASPTGNYGYTF
TRBD2 | TRBJ2-3 | TRBV7-3 | CASSLGDYPLKDTQYF
. | TRBJ1-2 | TRBV27 | CASSLSLRAGRGYGYTF
. | TRBJ2-6 | TRBV19 | CASSPRAQLLSGANVLTF
. | TRBJ1-2 | TRBV19 | CASSPGVGGYTF
TRBD1 | TRBJ2-7 | TRBV7-6 | CASSLVKGASLEQYF
. | TRBJ1-1 | TRBV20-1 | CSARSGTEAFF
. | TRBJ1-5 | TRBV4-1 | CASSQDQQRNQPQHF
TRBD1 | TRBJ1-2 | TRBV5-6 | CASSTNRGLNYGYTF
TRBD2 | TRBJ2-2 | TRBV28 | CASTVGGVPGELFF
TRBD2 | TRBJ2-7 | TRBV2 | CASSEARESYEQYF
TRBD1 | TRBJ1-4 | TRBV29-1 | CSVSGTGVNEKLFF
TRBD1 | TRBJ2-1 | TRBV2 | CASNNDRGDEQFF
. | TRBJ2-2 | TRBV10-2 | CASSETTGELFF
TRBD1 | TRBJ2-3 | TRBV5-4 | CASSRGRADTQYF
TRBD1 | TRBJ2-7 | TRBV6-5 | CASSVQGATPYEQYF
TRBD2 | TRBJ2-1 | TRBV7-8 | CASSLGGSGGASYNEQFF
TRBD1 | TRBJ2-1 | TRBV5-5 | CASSPGTGGVNEQFF
TRBD2 | TRBJ2-5 | TRBV6-1 | CASSGLGTKKETQYF
TRBD2 | TRBJ2-3 | TRBV28 | CASSLTSGWVDTQYF
TRBD1 | TRBJ2-3 | TRBV12-5 | CASGGQGNTDTQYF
TRBD1 | TRBJ1-6 | TRBV7-9 | CASSPQGARNSPLHF
. | TRBJ2-1 | TRBV5-8 | CASSLGSGGFF
TRBD1 | TRBJ2-7 | TRBV6-5 | CASRKGQGNYEQYF
TRBD1 | TRBJ1-3 | TRBV11-2 | CASSFTRTGAGNTIYF
TRBD2 | TRBJ2-1 | TRBV5-1 | CASSLSGGFNYEQFF
. | TRBJ1-5 | TRBV25-1 | CASSEGGRAAPQHF
. | TRBJ2-4 | TRBV6-1 | CASSLGAGINIQYF
TRBD1 | TRBJ1-2 | TRBV7-9 | CASSPLTGSGYTF
TRBD1 | TRBJ2-1 | TRBV14 | CASSTGQGRYNEQFF
. | TRBJ2-5 | TRBV2 | CASRWSNLYQETQYF
TRBD1 | TRBJ2-7 | TRBV5-1 | CASSLARDSSSYEQYF
. | TRBJ1-4 | TRBV21-1 | CASSKPGQINEKLFF
TRBD1 | TRBJ2-7 | TRBV18 | CASSARGTGTDEQYF
. | TRBJ2-4 | TRBV5-6 | CASSLDGPRVIQYF
. | TRBJ2-7 | TRBV4-1 | CASSQEWLYEQYF
. | TRBJ2-3 | TRBV7-9 | CASGGAYTQYF
. | TRBJ2-6 | TRBV6-5 | CASSGGTGASVLTF
. | TRBJ1-1 | TRBV6-5 | CASSHQGSPETEAFF
. | TRBJ2-1 | TRBV5-1 | CASSLAEEYNEQFF
. | TRBJ1-2 | TRBV5-4 | CASSLTGIYGYTF
TRBD1 | TRBJ1-2 | TRBV28 | CASSTRGNYGYTF
TRBD1 | TRBJ1-2 | TRBV7-8 | CASSLAGQDYGYTF